Listed below are T cell receptor beta chains from one sample, sequenced in a study of shared clonotypes between healthy human individuals. The method was immunoSEQ multiplex PCR; TCRdb's version includes in-frame clones alone and lacks a portion of them. Here the sample spans about 1.1 million clones, around three quarters being singletons. The sample was memory CD4+ T cells from PBMCs. The receptors come from a man aged 18 to 30 in good health. Some clones in this sample may be carry-over from other donors' samples. Both conserved end residues are part of each CDR3. A D gene is named only where the DNA matches it firmly. Part of the rows lack a size; the others show once, few, many or a class for expanded clones.

j_gene: TRBJ1-1; v_gene: TRBV6-1; d_gene: NA; abundance: many; CDR3nt: TGTGCCAGCAGTGAACGAGGGGCCTATCTTGAAGCTTTCTTT; CDR3aa: CASSERGAYLEAFF
j_gene: TRBJ2-1; v_gene: TRBV7-3; d_gene: TRBD2; abundance: NA; CDR3nt: TGTGCCAGCAGCTCTAGACCGGGGACTAGCGGGAAGGTTAGGGATGAGCAGTTCTTC; CDR3aa: CASSSRPGTSGKVRDEQFF
j_gene: TRBJ1-4; v_gene: TRBV15; d_gene: NA; abundance: NA; CDR3nt: TGTGCCACCAGCCTCCTACTTGGAAAACTGTTTTTT; CDR3aa: CATSLLLGKLFF
j_gene: TRBJ2-3; v_gene: TRBV7-3; d_gene: NA; abundance: NA; CDR3nt: TGTGCCAGCAGCTTAACGGGGGGGCTAGCGGCCGATACGCAGTATTTT; CDR3aa: CASSLTGGLAADTQYF
j_gene: TRBJ2-4; v_gene: TRBV9; d_gene: NA; abundance: NA; CDR3nt: TGTGCCAGCAGCGCCCCCGGGCGGGACCAGTACTTC; CDR3aa: CASSAPGRDQYF
j_gene: TRBJ1-5; v_gene: TRBV10-3; d_gene: NA; abundance: NA; CDR3nt: TGTGCCACCGAACCGGGACACCGGAATCAGCCCCAGCATTTT; CDR3aa: CATEPGHRNQPQHF
j_gene: TRBJ1-2; v_gene: TRBV5-4; d_gene: NA; abundance: NA; CDR3nt: TGTGCCAGCAGCTACCAGACAGGTCGGTTTGACTACACCTTC; CDR3aa: CASSYQTGRFDYTF
j_gene: TRBJ1-4; v_gene: TRBV19; d_gene: NA; abundance: NA; CDR3nt: TGTGCCAGTAGTCTCCACACAATCTTGGGGGAAAAACTGTTTTTT; CDR3aa: CASSLHTILGEKLFF
j_gene: TRBJ2-4; v_gene: TRBV28; d_gene: NA; abundance: NA; CDR3nt: TGTGCCAGCAGTCTTAGGACGGTAAACATTCAGTACTTC; CDR3aa: CASSLRTVNIQYF
j_gene: TRBJ1-5; v_gene: TRBV28; d_gene: NA; abundance: NA; CDR3nt: TGTGCCAGCAGTTTATTTGGGGGGCGCGGAAGCAATCAGCCCCAGCATTTT; CDR3aa: CASSLFGGRGSNQPQHF
j_gene: TRBJ1-5; v_gene: TRBV28; d_gene: NA; abundance: few; CDR3nt: TGTGCCAGCAGTCCCTATCGCAGCCCCAGGCACGGTAGCAATCAGCCCCAGCATTTT; CDR3aa: CASSPYRSPRHGSNQPQHF
j_gene: TRBJ2-3; v_gene: TRBV4-3; d_gene: NA; abundance: NA; CDR3nt: TGCGCCAGCAGCCAAGATCCAGTCACAGATACGCAGTATTTT; CDR3aa: CASSQDPVTDTQYF
j_gene: TRBJ2-1; v_gene: TRBV11-2; d_gene: NA; abundance: NA; CDR3nt: TGTGCCAGCAGGAGATTAGCGGTCCCCTACAATGAGCAGTTCTTC; CDR3aa: CASRRLAVPYNEQFF
j_gene: TRBJ1-2; v_gene: TRBV21-1; d_gene: NA; abundance: NA; CDR3nt: TGTGCCAGCAGCAAAGCAGAATTCCACTATGGCTACACCTTC; CDR3aa: CASSKAEFHYGYTF
j_gene: TRBJ2-2; v_gene: TRBV10-3; d_gene: NA; abundance: NA; CDR3nt: TGTGCCATCAGTGAGCGAGGGACCCACACCGGGGAGCTGTTTTTT; CDR3aa: CAISERGTHTGELFF
j_gene: TRBJ2-7; v_gene: TRBV28; d_gene: NA; abundance: NA; CDR3nt: TGTGCCAGCAGCCCCCCCCAGGGGACTCACGAGCAGTACTTC; CDR3aa: CASSPPQGTHEQYF
j_gene: TRBJ1-3; v_gene: TRBV7-9; d_gene: TRBD1; abundance: NA; CDR3nt: TGTGCCAGCAGCTTCTCAGGGGGTTCTGGAAACACCATATATTTT; CDR3aa: CASSFSGGSGNTIYF
j_gene: TRBJ2-5; v_gene: TRBV7-2; d_gene: NA; abundance: NA; CDR3nt: TGTGCCAGCAGCTTAGGTAGGGGAGAGACCCAGTACTTC; CDR3aa: CASSLGRGETQYF
j_gene: TRBJ2-5; v_gene: TRBV5-4; d_gene: NA; abundance: once; CDR3nt: TGTGCCAGCAGCCCCGGAGAGTACAGGGTCCAAGAGACCCAGTACTTC; CDR3aa: CASSPGEYRVQETQYF
j_gene: TRBJ2-5; v_gene: TRBV10-3; d_gene: TRBD1; abundance: NA; CDR3nt: TGTGCCATCAGTGTGGGACAGGGAGACCAAGAGACCCAGTACTTC; CDR3aa: CAISVGQGDQETQYF
j_gene: TRBJ2-6; v_gene: TRBV29-1; d_gene: TRBD1; abundance: NA; CDR3nt: TGCAGCGTCGAATCCAGGGGGAAAATAGCTGGGGCCAACGTCCTGACTTTC; CDR3aa: CSVESRGKIAGANVLTF
j_gene: TRBJ1-5; v_gene: TRBV28; d_gene: NA; abundance: NA; CDR3nt: TGTGCCAGCAGGGCAGGGATGCGCAATCAGCCCCAGCATTTT; CDR3aa: CASRAGMRNQPQHF
j_gene: TRBJ2-7; v_gene: TRBV29-1; d_gene: TRBD2; abundance: NA; CDR3nt: TGCAGCGTTGCACGGGAACTAGCGGGAGGGGGAGAGCAGTACTTC; CDR3aa: CSVARELAGGGEQYF
j_gene: TRBJ2-2; v_gene: TRBV6-1; d_gene: NA; abundance: once; CDR3nt: TGTGCCAGCAGGCTACGGTATTCGGACACCGGGGAGCTGTTTTTT; CDR3aa: CASRLRYSDTGELFF
j_gene: TRBJ2-7; v_gene: TRBV7-2; d_gene: TRBD1; abundance: NA; CDR3nt: TGTGCCAGCAGCATGGACAGGGTCTCCTACGAGCAGTACTTC; CDR3aa: CASSMDRVSYEQYF
j_gene: TRBJ1-4; v_gene: TRBV7-8; d_gene: NA; abundance: NA; CDR3nt: TGTGCCAGCAGCCCCCCCACTTCTAGTGGGAAGGATGAAAAACTGTTTTTT; CDR3aa: CASSPPTSSGKDEKLFF
j_gene: TRBJ1-1; v_gene: TRBV28; d_gene: TRBD1; abundance: few; CDR3nt: TGTGCCAGCAGTTTAACAGGGGGCTACACTGAAGCTTTCTTT; CDR3aa: CASSLTGGYTEAFF
j_gene: TRBJ2-7; v_gene: TRBV5-1; d_gene: TRBD1; abundance: few; CDR3nt: TGCGCCAGCAGCTTCAACTTGGGGGGACAGGCCTACGAGCAGTACTTC; CDR3aa: CASSFNLGGQAYEQYF
j_gene: TRBJ2-3; v_gene: TRBV7-3; d_gene: NA; abundance: NA; CDR3nt: TGTGCCAGCAGCCCAGGGACTTACCATAGCACAGATACGCAGTATTTT; CDR3aa: CASSPGTYHSTDTQYF
j_gene: TRBJ1-2; v_gene: TRBV28; d_gene: NA; abundance: NA; CDR3nt: TGTGCCAGCAGAAGACACTATAACTATGGCTACACCTTC; CDR3aa: CASRRHYNYGYTF
j_gene: TRBJ2-3; v_gene: TRBV7-3; d_gene: NA; abundance: NA; CDR3nt: TGTGCCAGCAGCCACATAGGATTGGATACGCAGTATTTT; CDR3aa: CASSHIGLDTQYF
j_gene: TRBJ2-1; v_gene: TRBV29-1; d_gene: TRBD2; abundance: NA; CDR3nt: TGCAGCGTTACTAGCGGGAGGGCCTCGAATGAGCAGTTCTTC; CDR3aa: CSVTSGRASNEQFF
j_gene: TRBJ1-1; v_gene: TRBV4-1; d_gene: NA; abundance: NA; CDR3nt: TGCGCCAGCAGCCAAACAGACAGGATGAACACTGAAGCTTTCTTT; CDR3aa: CASSQTDRMNTEAFF
j_gene: TRBJ2-1; v_gene: TRBV27; d_gene: NA; abundance: once; CDR3nt: TGTGCCAGCAGTCCCTCCGGGTCCTACAATGAGCAGTTCTTC; CDR3aa: CASSPSGSYNEQFF
j_gene: TRBJ2-2; v_gene: TRBV5-1; d_gene: NA; abundance: NA; CDR3nt: TGCGCCAGCAGCTACGTTCCAGGGGATGGGGACACCGGGGAGCTGTTTTTT; CDR3aa: CASSYVPGDGDTGELFF
j_gene: TRBJ2-7; v_gene: TRBV7-9; d_gene: NA; abundance: NA; CDR3nt: TGTGCCAGCAGCCCCAGGTCCAACTCCTACGAGCAGTACTTC; CDR3aa: CASSPRSNSYEQYF
j_gene: TRBJ2-7; v_gene: TRBV28; d_gene: NA; abundance: NA; CDR3nt: TGTGCCAGCAGACTGACAGGTGACGAGCAGTACTTC; CDR3aa: CASRLTGDEQYF
j_gene: TRBJ1-1; v_gene: TRBV5-1; d_gene: NA; abundance: NA; CDR3nt: TGCGCCAGCGGGGATGGTGGGGGGAACACTGAAGCTTTCTTT; CDR3aa: CASGDGGGNTEAFF
j_gene: TRBJ2-1; v_gene: TRBV7-7; d_gene: NA; abundance: once; CDR3nt: TGTGCCAGCAGCGTAACCGGGACTGTTAACAATGAGCAGTTCTTC; CDR3aa: CASSVTGTVNNEQFF
j_gene: TRBJ2-7; v_gene: TRBV7-9; d_gene: NA; abundance: NA; CDR3nt: TGTGCCAGCAGCCACCAACGGCCCAACCAGGGCGAGCAGTACTTC; CDR3aa: CASSHQRPNQGEQYF
j_gene: TRBJ1-2; v_gene: TRBV2; d_gene: TRBD1; abundance: NA; CDR3nt: TGTGCCAGCTTGCTGGACAGGTCGTATGGCTACACCTTC; CDR3aa: CASLLDRSYGYTF
j_gene: TRBJ2-5; v_gene: TRBV6-6; d_gene: NA; abundance: NA; CDR3nt: TGTGCCAGCAGTTACGGTGGTGAAGAGACCCAGTACTTC; CDR3aa: CASSYGGEETQYF
j_gene: TRBJ2-2; v_gene: TRBV4-2; d_gene: NA; abundance: once; CDR3nt: TGTGCCAGCTCGGCCGAACTAGCCAACAGGGAGCTGTTTTTT; CDR3aa: CASSAELANRELFF
j_gene: TRBJ2-1; v_gene: TRBV10-1; d_gene: NA; abundance: NA; CDR3nt: TGCGCCAGCAGCCTTACAGGAGTCAATGAGCAGTTCTTC; CDR3aa: CASSLTGVNEQFF
j_gene: TRBJ2-5; v_gene: TRBV29-1; d_gene: TRBD2; abundance: NA; CDR3nt: TGCAGCGTTGGGGCTAGCGGGAGCTCAAGGCAAGAGACCCAGTACTTC; CDR3aa: CSVGASGSSRQETQYF